This T cell receptor (beta chain) appears in the sequencing data of a study of CD8 T cells in ankylosing spondylitis. Study-wide results and caveats: Characteristic, it appeared, of ankylosing spondylitis blood was a TCR beta motif of several highly homologous variants.

TCRdb passed the 5' RACE reads through MiXCR, listing each CDR3 protein once. The sample shows tens of thousands of distinct CDR3 sequences, approximately 16% of them seen only once. There are a few counts of this clonotype. Its antigen is currently unknown. This CDR3 spans 14 amino acids. Per the germline V gene, CDR1 is ENHRY and CDR2 is SYGVKD. J lost 3 bases, V lost 4 bases, and 3 bases had no gene match. V is TRBV10-3 and J is TRBJ2-3; 8 bases are a match to TRBD2. Sequencing was performed on blood. The sequence came from a male donor with ankylosing spondylitis or in good health (not recorded which). The CDR3 sequence is CAISVGGRTDTQYF. In nucleotides, the CDR3 is TGTGCCATCAGTGTCGGCGGGAGGACAGATACGCAGTATTTT.